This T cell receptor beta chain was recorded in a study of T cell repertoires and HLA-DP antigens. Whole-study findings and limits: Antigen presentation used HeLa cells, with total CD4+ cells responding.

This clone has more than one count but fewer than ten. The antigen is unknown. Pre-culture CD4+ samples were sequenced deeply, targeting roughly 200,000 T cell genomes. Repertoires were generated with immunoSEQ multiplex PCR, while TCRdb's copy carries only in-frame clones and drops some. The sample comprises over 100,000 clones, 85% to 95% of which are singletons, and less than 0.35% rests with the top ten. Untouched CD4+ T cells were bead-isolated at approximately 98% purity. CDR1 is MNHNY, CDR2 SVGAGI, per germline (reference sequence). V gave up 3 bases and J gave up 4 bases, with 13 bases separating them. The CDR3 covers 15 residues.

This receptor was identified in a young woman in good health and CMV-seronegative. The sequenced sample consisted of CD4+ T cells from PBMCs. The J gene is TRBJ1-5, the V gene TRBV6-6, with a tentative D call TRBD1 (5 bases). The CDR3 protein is CASSYRGSLNQPQHF. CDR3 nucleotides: TGTGCCAGCAGTTATCGGGGGTCCCTGAATCAGCCCCAGCATTTT.